This T cell receptor beta chain was documented in a study of CD8+ T cells in alopecia areata. Study-level information: Patients received oral tofacitinib, 5 to 10 mg twice daily, for moderate-to-severe alopecia areata. Percentage of affected scalp area was the basis on which treated patients' severity was scored.

The CDR3 has 14 amino acids. Germline V gene data show CDR1 as SGHDT and CDR2 as YYEEEE. V dropped 2 bases and J dropped 10 bases, with 16 bases sitting between them. This clone was seen many times. Treatment reported: oral pan-JAK inhibitor, 5-10 mg twice daily. Alopecia areata patients gave lesional scalp punch biopsies and peripheral blood samples. Extraction of RNA preceded its reverse transcription into cDNA, which served as the sequencing template. Profiling relied on immunoSEQ multiplex PCR, and the TCRdb table lists in-frame clones only, not all of them. The table lists 200,000 or so clones, 55% to 70% of them singletons.

Specimen: CD4+ T cells sorted from blood, collected at week 24, from a patient treated with tofacitinib. The rearrangement links TRBV5-6 to TRBJ2-1; D may be TRBD2 (6 bases). This sequence was found in a human donor with alopecia areata. CDR3 protein: CASSFVRGTREQFF. CDR3 coding DNA: TGTGCCAGCAGCTTTGTCCGAGGGACTCGAGAGCAGTTCTTC.